The sample holds one count of the clone carrying this T cell receptor (beta chain). The entry originates in a study of cytomegalovirus exposure and HLA in healthy donors. All donors participated as healthy donors of bone marrow. The CDR3 totals 14 residues. V lost 3 bases and J 4 bases, leaving 12 bases between the germline ends. CDR1 is SNHLY and CDR2 is FYNNEI in the germline V gene. The PCR used 60 Vbeta and 13 Jbeta primers. Using immunoSEQ multiplex PCR, the repertoire was profiled, and TCRdb retains in-frame clones only, with some absent. This sample has tens of thousands of clones, with about four fifths found just once.

The rearrangement joins TRBV2 to TRBJ1-1; D possibly corresponds to TRBD1 (5 bases). Source material: PBMCs. This TCR was sampled from a man younger than 35 in good health and CMV-seronegative. The CDR3 bases are TGTGCCAGCAGTGATATAGGGGTCCGCACTGAAGCTTTCTTT. As protein: CASSDIGVRTEAFF.